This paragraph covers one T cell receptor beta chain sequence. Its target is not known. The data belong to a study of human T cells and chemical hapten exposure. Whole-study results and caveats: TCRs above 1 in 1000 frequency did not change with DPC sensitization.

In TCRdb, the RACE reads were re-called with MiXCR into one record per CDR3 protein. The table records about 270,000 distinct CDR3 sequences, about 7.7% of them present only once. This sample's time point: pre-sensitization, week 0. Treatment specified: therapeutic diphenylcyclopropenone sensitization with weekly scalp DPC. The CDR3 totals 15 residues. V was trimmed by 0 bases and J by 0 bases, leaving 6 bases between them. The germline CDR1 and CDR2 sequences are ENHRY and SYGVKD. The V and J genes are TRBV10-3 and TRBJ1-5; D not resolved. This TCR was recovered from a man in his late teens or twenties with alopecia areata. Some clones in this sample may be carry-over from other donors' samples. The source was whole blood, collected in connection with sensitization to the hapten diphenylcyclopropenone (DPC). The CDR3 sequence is CAISESVYSNQPQHF. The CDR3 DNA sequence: TGTGCCATCAGTGAGTCTGTCTATAGCAATCAGCCCCAGCATTTT.